The entry below describes one TCR beta chain. This clone was picked up a small number of times. Its antigen has not been determined. No much larger clone is present one base from it, and per-base qualities are unavailable. In total, 630 or so healthy bone marrow donors made up the cohort. At the time of sampling, all cohort members were nominally healthy, though unrecorded immune exposures were likely present. The donor was CMV seronegative and was included in the group of several hundred seronegative cohort members. Every donor gave a peripheral blood sample, and the peripheral blood mononuclear cells from that sample were used for TCR beta sequencing. The Qiagen DNeasy Blood Extraction Kit was used to extract genomic DNA from the blood cell samples. This entry comes from a study of cytomegalovirus exposure and HLA in healthy donors (dated by TCRdb to between 2016 and 2019). Broadly, across the study: An earlier analysis of around 600 of the donors reported 250 to 350 Gb of sequence data and 100 million to 140 million unique TCR beta sequences from about 179 million T cells. An early release that covered roughly 600 HLA-typed donors contained approximately 300 gigabases of sequencing data and 80 million or so unique TCR sequences. The genetic ancestry cluster associated with self-reported Caucasian donors included 70% to 85% of the roughly 380 genotyped donors. The aim of the study was to test whether cataloging public T cell receptors could identify signatures of past pathogen exposure. The study profiled the T cell repertoires of some 610 subjects by immunosequencing and related them to cytomegalovirus serostatus. In addition to the first cohort of several hundred subjects, a separate validation cohort of approximately 130 different subjects was used. To predict cytomegalovirus infection status, the study combined high-throughput TCR immunosequencing, statistical association of individual TCRs with disease status, and machine learning. To study patterns of TCR occurrence, a later analysis re-analyzed previously published TCR beta repertoires from 500 to 850 donors and added high-resolution HLA genotyping. Rather than drawing on any new phenotypic data, the later analysis identified candidate immune exposures from TCR beta sequences and the way those sequences occurred across donors. In an earlier analysis of 500 to 650 of the donors, high-throughput TCR beta sequencing was used to judge whether each TCR beta V gene segment behaved as functional or pseudogenic. Donor age, sex, ethnicity and CMV serostatus were compiled together with the repertoire data. A later genetic analysis used genome-wide SNP genotypes for about 55% of the 666 donors, treating that subset as a discovery cohort. All discovery cohort repertoires had been generated using a single sequencing platform. Class I and class II HLA loci were covered by the typing at four-digit resolution. The number of typed donors differed by locus: about 620-640 for A, B, C, DRB1 and DQB1; some 500 for DQA1; some 610 for DPA1; and approximately 450 for DPB1. A handful of DR-DQ haplotypes were handled as single units for association and clustering because linkage in the cohort was strong. Among roughly 400 genotyped donors of the cohort, an average of approximately 240,000 unique TCR beta nucleotide sequences were sequenced per donor, roughly a sixth of them non-productive.

The library was obtained by the immunoSEQ multiplex PCR assay. For the multiplex PCR, a mixture combining 60 forward primers for TCR Vbeta segments and 13 reverse primers for TCR Jbeta segments was used. The CDR3 region of rearranged TCR beta genes was amplified from genomic DNA by a multiplex PCR assay. Amplified TCR beta libraries were sequenced as 87-base-pair reads on the Illumina HiSeq System. The authors processed their data as follows. A later analysis tallied 75 million to 95 million unique TCR beta chains across the 666 repertoires, and approximately 12 million of those chains were shared by two or more donors. Raw reads were error-corrected and collapsed into unique sequences by a nearest-neighbor algorithm in which closely related sequences were merged to remove PCR and sequencing errors. V, D and J gene segments were assigned by aligning CDR3 sequences to IMGT reference sequences. For a sequence to be retained, a match of at least six nucleotides was required to both a V gene segment and a J gene segment. Rearrangements were classified as productive when the CDR3 lacked stop codons and remained in frame with V and J, and all other rearrangements were classified as non-productive. Following IMGT convention, CDR3 was defined as the stretch from the second conserved V-encoded cysteine up to the conserved J-encoded phenylalanine. Sequences without an unambiguous match to a single V gene segment were excluded from the earlier analysis of about 640 of the donors. An earlier analysis of under 750 of the donors called V segments functional above 56.7% productive rearrangements and segregating when the between-donor standard deviation exceeded 5%. A statistical classification framework was built to diagnose cytomegalovirus status from the catalog of TCR beta chain sequences. A later analysis assigned V and J genes by comparing TCR nucleotide sequences with IMGT/GENE-DB human TR gene sequences. Using the TCRdist pipeline, a later analysis assigned CDR3 sequences along with most-parsimonious VDJ recombination scenarios. In a later analysis, every TCR beta chain was defined by the combination of its CDR3 amino acid sequence and its V-gene family, and reads without a unique V-gene family were dropped. To address suspected cross-contamination and a sequencing artifact, a later analysis removed approximately 590 highly shared, low-generation-probability nucleotide sequences. In a later analysis, a clonal expansion index for each public chain was calculated from normalized within-repertoire ranks of inferred template counts. A later analysis computed generation probabilities with a VDJ recombination model fitted to out-of-frame rearrangements, and checked the results against IGoR. In a later analysis, TCR-TCR, TCR-HLA and TCR-CMV co-occurrence was scored with hypergeometric tests, and a repertoire-size bias correction was applied to TCR pairs. False discovery rates were estimated in a later analysis by permuting HLA or CMV assignments 20 times. In a later analysis, co-occurring TCRs were grouped with DBSCAN, and TCRdist sequence similarity was added when clustering was performed within HLA-allele-positive subsets. For co-occurrence clustering, repertoires with fewer than 30,000 or more than 120,000 public chains were excluded, along with about five repertoires with anomalous nucleotide sharing. TCRdb retrieved this table from immuneACCESS and kept in-frame rearrangements only. Not all clones are present; in checked studies, unresolved V genes account for under half, and no reason is known for the remainder. For V, J and clone size, that table is used; D and trimming come from the DNA. The sample yields tens of thousands of clones; 78% were counted once. 4% to 5% of the sample is taken by the ten largest.

On the study overall, not on this receptor specifically: While some public TCRs were present in many individuals, most TCR sequences turned up only very rarely across donors. Most CMV-associated TCR beta chains appeared to be HLA-restricted in a later analysis, and the HLA associations seemed to be driven largely by CMV exposure. A later genetic analysis reported fewer N-insertions in productive TCRs among donors in an Asian-associated ancestry cluster than the approximately 700-donor mean. Several of the top co-occurrence clusters appeared to be linked to parvovirus B19, influenza, CMV and Epstein-Barr virus, according to a later analysis. The presence/absence analyses assumed that sequencing depth was roughly uniform across donors, and that assumption may not be true. A few of the identified cytomegalovirus-associated TCR beta chains were confirmed in vitro to be specific for cytomegalovirus antigens. Linkage disequilibrium might explain the correlated functional status among segregating V segments, but an unknown experimental factor could not be excluded. Cytomegalovirus status was reported to be diagnosed by the classifier with high specificity and sensitivity in both the original and validation cohorts. In a later analysis, TCR association rates were found to vary across HLA loci, with the most associated TCRs seen for DRB1 alleles and the fewest for HLA-C alleles. In an earlier analysis of over 550 of the donors, most TCR beta V segments were observed in productive rearrangements about 87% or about 30% of the time, broadly matching IMGT annotations. CMV serostatus was the only immune exposure information available for the cohort. At a false discovery rate of 0.05, a later analysis linked some 17,000 TCR beta sequences to specific HLA alleles. The authors suggested that the approach could potentially be extended to other disease states and immunological phenotypes. A group of highly shared sequence variants was considered likely to be a technical artifact of the sequencing pipeline. Because HLA typing was unavailable for some donors at each locus, only the typed subset was used in association tests. A further reported finding was that TCR beta sequences accurately predicted the HLA-A and HLA-B alleles for most subjects in the first cohort. Assigning TCR associations to individual alleles was difficult when HLA alleles, especially DR and DQ, strongly co-occurred. A later genetic analysis associated a missense DCLRE1C variant with V-gene and J-gene trimming of TCR beta chains, and an independent cohort replicated the association. Because counts were too low, approximately 18 rarely observed V segments, including chromosome 9 orphons, were excluded from the earlier analysis of around 590 of the donors. In a later analysis, HLA-associated TCR beta chains showed more clonal expansion and lower generation probabilities than non-associated chains that were equally common. This cohort had only TCR beta chains sequenced, and the lack of alpha or paired-chain data limited which features could be detected. In the study, around 160 TCR beta chains were listed as associated with cytomegalovirus. The 87-base-pair reads could not distinguish some IMGT-functional V segments, including TRBV6-2 and TRBV6-3, so those segments were excluded.

Its CDR3 holds 16 amino acids, cysteine through phenylalanine. Only the CDR3 part of the read is kept: 48 bases, read in frame from the first base. Here V drops 6 bases and J drops 5 bases, and the junction holds 12 bases not matched to any gene. CDR1 and CDR2 (SEHNR, FQNEAQ) derive from the germline V gene (reference sequence). Sequenced sample: PBMCs. The TCR was taken from a man aged 40-49 years in good health and CMV-seronegative. Recombination linked TRBV7-9 to TRBJ2-1; TRBD2 lines up with 8 middle nucleotides. The CDR3 corresponds to CASSPSGAGVDNEQFF. At the DNA level, the sequence is TGTGCCAGCAGTCCCTCCGGAGCGGGAGTTGACAATGAGCAGTTCTTC. Joined to the reference TRBV7-9 and TRBJ2-1 proteins, this CDR3 gives the full variable domain: DTGVSQNPRHKITKRGQNVTFRCDPISEHNRLYWYRQTLGQGPEFLTYFQNEAQLEKSRLLSDRFSAERPKGSFSTLEIQRTEQGDSAMYLCASSPSGAGVDNEQFFGPGTRLTVL.